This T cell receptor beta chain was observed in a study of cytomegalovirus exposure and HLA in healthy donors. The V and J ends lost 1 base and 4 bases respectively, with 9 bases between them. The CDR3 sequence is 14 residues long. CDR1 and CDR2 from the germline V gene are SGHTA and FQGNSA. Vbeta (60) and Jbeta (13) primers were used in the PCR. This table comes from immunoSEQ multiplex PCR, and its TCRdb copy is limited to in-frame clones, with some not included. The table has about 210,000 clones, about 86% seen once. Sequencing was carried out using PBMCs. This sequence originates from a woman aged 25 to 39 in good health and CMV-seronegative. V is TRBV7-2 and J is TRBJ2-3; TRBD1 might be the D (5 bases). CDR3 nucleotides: TGTGCCAGCAGCTTAGTGCAGGGATCAGATACGCAGTATTTT. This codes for CASSLVQGSDTQYF.